These T cell receptor beta chains were read from a single sample in a study of shared clonotypes between healthy human individuals. Using immunoSEQ multiplex PCR, the repertoire was profiled, and TCRdb retains in-frame clones only, with some absent. The sample includes about 960,000 clones, around three quarters of them seen just once. The sequencing input was memory CD4+ T cells sorted from blood. These receptors all come from a man aged 18 to 30 in good health. Both conserved end residues are part of each CDR3. Fields, in order: V gene, D gene, clone size, CDR3 length, J gene, CDR3 protein, CDR3 DNA. A D gene is named only where the DNA matches it firmly. Not all rows give a size; the values are once, few, many and, for expanded clones, a class.

>TRBV1|-|-|14|TRBJ1-2
CTSSQDGGFYGYTF
TGCACCAGCAGCCAAGATGGCGGTTTCTATGGCTACACCTTC
>TRBV4-2|-|-|14|TRBJ2-1
CASSPTSSYNEQFF
TGTGCCAGCAGCCCCACAAGCTCCTACAATGAGCAGTTCTTC
>TRBV9|-|-|14|TRBJ2-7
CASSVGQASYEQYF
TGTGCCAGCAGCGTAGGCCAGGCAAGCTACGAGCAGTACTTC
>TRBV7-8|TRBD2|-|17|TRBJ2-5
CASRSRWTAGALETQYF
TGTGCCAGCAGATCTAGGTGGACGGCGGGAGCTTTAGAGACCCAGTACTTC
>TRBV6-1|TRBD1|few|15|TRBJ2-3
CASSEWGTGADTQYF
TGTGCCAGCAGTGAATGGGGAACAGGGGCAGATACGCAGTATTTT
>TRBV28|TRBD1|-|16|TRBJ2-2
CASSLWPGGDTGELFF
TGTGCCAGCAGTTTATGGCCAGGGGGCGACACCGGGGAGCTGTTTTTT
>TRBV28|-|-|15|TRBJ1-2
CASNFGRLATYGYTF
TGTGCCAGCAATTTTGGACGGCTCGCGACGTATGGCTACACCTTC
>TRBV5-1|-|-|13|TRBJ1-1
CASSSLPNTEAFF
TGCGCCAGCAGCTCGCTCCCAAACACTGAAGCTTTCTTT
>TRBV5-4|-|-|18|TRBJ2-2
CASSSGLGKNSNTGELFF
TGTGCCAGCAGTTCAGGGTTGGGAAAAAACTCGAACACCGGGGAGCTGTTTTTT
>TRBV6-5|-|-|16|TRBJ1-1
CASSSRPGHRYTEAFF
TGTGCCAGCAGTTCCCGCCCGGGACATCGATATACTGAAGCTTTCTTT
>TRBV28|TRBD2|-|19|TRBJ2-3
CASSRLRLAGGRETDTQYF
TGTGCCAGCAGTCGATTAAGACTAGCGGGGGGCCGGGAAACAGATACGCAGTATTTT
>TRBV19|-|many|14|TRBJ1-2
CASRKDSARYGYTF
TGTGCCAGTAGGAAGGACAGCGCCCGCTATGGCTACACCTTC
>TRBV11-1|-|-|14|TRBJ2-3
CASSLGHPTDTQYF
TGTGCCAGCAGCTTGGGACACCCCACAGATACGCAGTATTTT
>TRBV30|-|-|14|TRBJ2-7
CAWSPRGPQGEQYF
TGTGCCTGGAGCCCCCGGGGCCCCCAAGGCGAGCAGTACTTC
>TRBV30|-|-|15|TRBJ1-2
CAWSVGGYSDYGYTF
TGTGCCTGGAGTGTAGGGGGTTATAGCGATTATGGCTACACCTTC
>TRBV6-5|-|-|15|TRBJ1-5
CASQRGGGSNQPQHF
TGTGCCAGTCAACGGGGAGGGGGGAGCAATCAGCCCCAGCATTTT
>TRBV19|-|-|12|TRBJ2-2
CASSRSSGELFF
TGTGCCAGTAGCAGGTCCTCTGGGGAGCTGTTTTTT
>TRBV9|TRBD2|-|15|TRBJ2-5
CASSVTGGPVETQYF
TGTGCCAGCAGCGTAACGGGAGGGCCCGTGGAGACCCAGTACTTC
>TRBV6-5|TRBD1|-|14|TRBJ1-5
CASSPRGRGQPQHF
TGTGCCAGCAGTCCCAGGGGGCGCGGCCAGCCCCAGCATTTT
>TRBV2|TRBD2|-|15|TRBJ2-7
CASSEGTSGTYEQYF
TGTGCCAGCAGTGAAGGGACTAGCGGAACTTACGAGCAGTACTTC
>TRBV10-1|-|once|16|TRBJ2-2
CASSESAQGGTGELFF
TGCGCCAGCAGTGAGTCTGCGCAGGGCGGCACCGGGGAGCTGTTTTTT
>TRBV7-2|-|-|15|TRBJ2-1
CASSFSGQPYNEQFF
TGTGCCAGCAGCTTTTCCGGACAGCCATACAATGAGCAGTTCTTC
>TRBV2|-|-|15|TRBJ2-1
CASKISRVGGNEQFF
TGTGCCAGCAAAATCAGCAGGGTGGGTGGCAATGAGCAGTTCTTC
>TRBV6-6|-|-|15|TRBJ1-5
CASSYAQGGNQPQHF
TGTGCCAGCAGTTACGCCCAGGGAGGCAATCAGCCCCAGCATTTT
>TRBV5-1|-|-|14|TRBJ2-7
CASSLEETSYEQYF
TGCGCCAGCAGCTTGGAGGAAACCTCCTACGAGCAGTACTTC
>TRBV5-1|TRBD1|-|13|TRBJ2-7
CASGQGPTYEQYF
TGCGCCAGCGGACAGGGGCCTACCTACGAGCAGTACTTC
>TRBV2|TRBD2|-|15|TRBJ2-3
CATKTLAVDTDTQYF
TGTGCCACAAAGACCCTAGCGGTGGACACAGATACGCAGTATTTT
>TRBV18|-|-|13|TRBJ2-3
CAIISPDADTQYF
TGTGCCATCATATCCCCAGACGCAGATACGCAGTATTTT
>TRBV7-2|TRBD2|-|15|TRBJ2-7
CASSSPGLATYEQYF
TGTGCCAGCAGCTCCCCGGGACTAGCGACCTACGAGCAGTACTTC
>TRBV7-2|-|once|15|TRBJ1-4
CASSLVGNPNEKLFF
TGTGCCAGCAGCTTAGTAGGGAACCCTAATGAAAAACTGTTTTTT
>TRBV7-2|-|few|16|TRBJ1-6
CASRQVSSTTISPLHF
TGTGCCAGCAGGCAGGTTAGCTCCACAACGATTTCACCCCTCCACTTT
>TRBV6-1|-|-|12|TRBJ2-1
CASSPSPFGQFF
TGTGCCAGCTCCCCCTCTCCGTTCGGGCAGTTCTTC
>TRBV4-1|-|-|14|TRBJ1-1
CASSQDRGIPEAFF
TGCGCCAGCAGCCAAGACCGGGGGATCCCTGAAGCTTTCTTT
>TRBV5-6|TRBD1|-|13|TRBJ1-2
CASRLWTGSGYTF
TGTGCCAGCAGGCTTTGGACAGGGAGTGGCTACACCTTC
>TRBV2|-|-|12|TRBJ2-5
CASSRWGETQYF
TGTGCCAGCAGTCGTTGGGGAGAGACCCAGTACTTC
>TRBV5-1|TRBD1|many|16|TRBJ2-1
CASSLRADRSYNEQFF
TGCGCCAGCAGCCTGAGAGCGGACAGGTCCTACAATGAGCAGTTCTTC
>TRBV6-6|-|once|16|TRBJ2-4
CASSYRGNVAKNIQYF
TGTGCCAGCAGTTACCGGGGAAATGTAGCCAAAAACATTCAGTACTTC
>TRBV4-1|-|-|17|TRBJ2-6
CASSQDSVFSGANVLTF
TGCGCCAGCAGCCAAGATTCCGTCTTCTCTGGGGCCAACGTCCTGACTTTC
>TRBV18|-|-|13|TRBJ2-7
CASSPPSTYEQYF
TGTGCCAGCTCACCTCCCAGTACCTACGAGCAGTACTTC
>TRBV9|TRBD2|-|16|TRBJ2-3
CASSAPTSGTGDTQYF
TGTGCCAGCAGCGCACCGACTAGCGGGACAGGAGATACGCAGTATTTT
>TRBV28|TRBD1|-|16|TRBJ1-2
CASRYPGQGLNYGYTF
TGTGCCAGCAGATATCCGGGACAGGGATTGAACTATGGCTACACCTTC
>TRBV5-4|-|-|13|TRBJ2-7
CASSLDMLYEQYF
TGTGCCAGCAGCCTAGACATGCTCTACGAGCAGTACTTC
>TRBV7-2|-|-|14|TRBJ2-4
CASSPAIEQNIQYF
TGTGCCAGCAGCCCCGCGATTGAGCAAAACATTCAGTACTTC
>TRBV21-1|-|-|18|TRBJ2-6
CASSPDLNLPSGANVLTF
TGTGCCAGCAGCCCCGATTTAAACCTCCCTTCCGGGGCCAACGTCCTGACTTTC
>TRBV7-2|TRBD1|-|14|TRBJ1-5
CASSSRQGFQPQHF
TGTGCCAGCAGCTCACGACAGGGATTCCAGCCCCAGCATTTT
>TRBV19|-|-|15|TRBJ2-1
CATRPPRNPWDEQFF
TGTGCCACCCGCCCTCCTAGGAACCCTTGGGATGAGCAGTTCTTC
>TRBV10-3|-|-|15|TRBJ1-1
CAISESTGLNTEAFF
TGTGCCATCAGTGAGTCTACAGGGCTGAACACTGAAGCTTTCTTT
>TRBV4-1|-|-|15|TRBJ1-6
CASSQVTGANSPLHF
TGCGCCAGCAGCCAAGTTACAGGTGCTAATTCACCCCTCCACTTT
>TRBV4-1|-|-|15|TRBJ1-6
CASSQSGASYSPLHF
TGCGCCAGCAGCCAGTCCGGGGCATCGTATTCACCCCTCCACTTT
>TRBV7-9|-|-|12|TRBJ2-7
CASSWTTYEQYF
TGTGCCAGCAGCTGGACAACCTACGAGCAGTACTTC
>TRBV5-4|-|once|15|TRBJ2-7
CASSLEGASPYEQYF
TGTGCCAGCAGCTTGGAAGGGGCTAGTCCCTACGAGCAGTACTTC
>TRBV13|-|-|15|TRBJ2-7
CASSLYLQGIHEQYF
TGTGCCAGCAGCTTATATTTGCAGGGGATCCACGAGCAGTACTTC
>TRBV7-8|TRBD2|-|17|TRBJ2-5
CASSLALVAGFQETQYF
TGTGCCAGCAGCTTAGCTCTGGTAGCGGGGTTCCAAGAGACCCAGTACTTC
>TRBV6-1|TRBD2|-|15|TRBJ2-1
CASSASGAGYNEQFF
TGTGCCAGCAGCGCTAGCGGGGCAGGTTACAATGAGCAGTTCTTC